A single sample gave rise to the 2 T cell receptor beta chains below, sequenced in a study of CD8 T cells in Susac syndrome. Reverse transcription of about 0.45 to 1 ug RNA was performed with random hexamers. TCRdb analysed the immunoSEQ multiplex PCR reads with MiXCR anew, one entry per CDR3 protein. The sample shows roughly 110,000 distinct CDR3 sequences, around 90% of them seen only once. Sequencing was performed on CD8+ T cells from PBMCs. The receptor set was obtained from a human donor in good health.

The chain combines TRBV20-1 with TRBJ2-7; maybe TRBD2 (6 bases). CDR1 and CDR2 from the germline V gene are DFQATT and SNEGSKA (reference sequence). The V end was cut by 4 bases, the J end by 5 bases, with 15 bases between. This CDR3 region has 13 residues. The DNA of the CDR3 is TGCAGTGCTATAGGTCGGGGGAACAACGAGCAGTACTTC. As protein: CSAIGRGNNEQYF.

J is TRBJ1-1 and V is TRBV5-4; 7 bases fit TRBD1. Trimming removed 9 bases from V and 5 bases from J; junction bases left unmatched: 7. Germline loops: CDR1 SGHNT, CDR2 YYREEE (reference sequence). The CDR3 runs to 12 residues. CDR3: CATQGRNTEAFF. For the CDR3, the DNA is TGTGCCACACAGGGGAGGAATACTGAAGCTTTCTTT.